Listed below are T cell receptor beta chains from one sample, sequenced in a study of blood T cell repertoires in COVID-19. Data came from immunoSEQ multiplex PCR; TCRdb stores just in-frame clones and leaves some out. The data hold under 450,000 clones, with around 87% observed a single time. Input material: PBMCs or T cells enriched from blood (not recorded which). These receptor sequences come from a man aged 25-45 years who had recovered from COVID-19. Each CDR3 is given with its conserved first and last residue. The D gene is left open where the match is weak. Rows give clone size only sometimes, using once, few, many, or a class for an expanded clone.

many	TRBV18	TRBJ1-1	TRBD1	TGTGCCAGCTCACCACAGGGGGCGAACACTGAAGCTTTCTTT	CASSPQGANTEAFF
few	TRBV7-2	TRBJ1-4	TRBD1	TGTGCCAGCGGAATGGGACAGGTTGCGAAACTGTTTTTT	CASGMGQVAKLFF
.	TRBV28	TRBJ1-1	.	TGTGCCAGCAGTACGGTCCCCACTGAAGCTTTCTTT	CASSTVPTEAFF
.	TRBV5-4	TRBJ1-3	TRBD1	TGTGCCAGCAGCTTCAGGGGGACACCTGGAAACACCATATATTTT	CASSFRGTPGNTIYF
.	TRBV11-2	TRBJ2-7	TRBD2	TGTGCCAGCAGCTCCCCGGGAGGCGAAACAGGCCCCTCCTACGAGCAGTACTTC	CASSSPGGETGPSYEQYF
.	TRBV5-1	TRBJ1-2	TRBD1	TGCGCCAGCAGCTTGGGCGGGACAGGAGGGGGCTACACCTTC	CASSLGGTGGGYTF
.	TRBV19	TRBJ1-2	.	TGTGCCAGTAGTATGATCCAGGATGGCTACACCTTC	CASSMIQDGYTF
once	TRBV7-9	TRBJ2-7	.	TGTGCCAGCAGCTTAAGTCGGGTTGGCGAGCAGTACTTC	CASSLSRVGEQYF
.	TRBV2	TRBJ1-1	.	TGTGCCAGCCGGGGGACTGAAGCTTTCTTT	CASRGTEAFF
.	TRBV19	TRBJ2-6	TRBD1	TGTGCCACAAACAGGGGTGTAGGCTCCTCTGGGGCCAACGTCCTGACTTTC	CATNRGVGSSGANVLTF
.	TRBV6-9	TRBJ1-6	TRBD1	TGTGCCAGCATCAAAGACAGGGTAGGTTCACCCCTCCACTTT	CASIKDRVGSPLHF
.	TRBV19	TRBJ2-1	TRBD1	TGTGCCAGTAGTATGGGACAGGTAGGGTATGAGCAGTTCTTC	CASSMGQVGYEQFF
.	TRBV19	TRBJ2-6	.	TGTGCCAGTAGCCTCGGAGGCAGGCTACGAACTGGGGCCAACGTCCTGACTTTC	CASSLGGRLRTGANVLTF
once	TRBV7-9	TRBJ1-6	.	TGTGCCAGCAGCTCAGGACAGCTCAGTTCACCCCTCCACTTT	CASSSGQLSSPLHF
.	TRBV7-2	TRBJ2-7	TRBD1	TGTGCCAGCAGCCTGGGACAGGGCTCGAGCGAGCAGTACTTC	CASSLGQGSSEQYF
.	TRBV4-3	TRBJ1-6	.	TGCGCCAGCAGCCAAGACGTATTCTCCTATAATTCACCCCTCCACTTT	CASSQDVFSYNSPLHF
few	TRBV5-4	TRBJ1-2	.	TGTGCCAGCAGCTTGCCAAGAGAAACCTATGGCTACACCTTC	CASSLPRETYGYTF
few	TRBV6-1	TRBJ2-7	TRBD1	TGTGCCAGCAGTGAACCCTTGTTTCAGGGGGCTTGGGAGCAGTACTTC	CASSEPLFQGAWEQYF
.	TRBV27	TRBJ2-2	.	TGTGCCAGCAGGGGGGGGACAGGCGGGACCGGGGAGCTGTTTTTT	CASRGGTGGTGELFF
.	TRBV4-1	TRBJ1-4	.	TGCGCCAGCAGCCAAGATCCAGAGAGGATTCTTAATGAAAAACTGTTTTTT	CASSQDPERILNEKLFF
.	TRBV2	TRBJ1-6	TRBD1	TGTGCCAGCAGACTGGACAGGACAAATTCACCCCTCCACTTT	CASRLDRTNSPLHF
.	TRBV25-1	TRBJ2-7	.	TGTGCCAGCAGTAAGTCTACTGCCACCTACGAGCAGTACTTC	CASSKSTATYEQYF
.	TRBV2	TRBJ1-6	TRBD1	TGTGCCAGCAGTGAAGAGGGGGCCAGTGGGACACCCCTCCACTTT	CASSEEGASGTPLHF
.	TRBV7-2	TRBJ1-2	.	TGTGCCAGCAGCTTAGCGGGGGGGGTATCGTATGGCTACACCTTC	CASSLAGGVSYGYTF
.	TRBV5-5	TRBJ2-3	.	TGTGCCAGCAGCTTGAGCGGCTCGGATACGCAGTATTTT	CASSLSGSDTQYF
.	TRBV2	TRBJ1-3	.	TGTGCCAGCAGTGAAGGGGACATCTCTGGAAACACCATATATTTT	CASSEGDISGNTIYF
.	TRBV7-8	TRBJ1-4	TRBD1	TGTGCCAGCAGCTCTCGGACAGGCTGGGGTAATGAAAAACTGTTTTTT	CASSSRTGWGNEKLFF
.	TRBV7-9	TRBJ1-2	.	TGTGCCAGCAGCGGGGGGGTAATTAACTATGGCTACACCTTC	CASSGGVINYGYTF
.	TRBV2	TRBJ1-4	TRBD1	TGTGCCAGCAGACTGGACAGGGCGAATGAAAAACTGTTTTTT	CASRLDRANEKLFF
once	TRBV20-1	TRBJ2-5	.	TGCAGTGCTAGTGGGGCCCAAGAGACCCAGTACTTC	CSASGAQETQYF
once	TRBV3-1/TRBV3-2	TRBJ2-3	TRBD1	TGTGCCAGCAGCACAGGACAGGGGAGGGTATCGCAGTATTTT	CASSTGQGRVSQYF
once	TRBV3-1/TRBV3-2	TRBJ1-3	.	TGTGCCAGCAGCCGGGGGCCTGGAAACACCATATATTTT	CASSRGPGNTIYF
once	TRBV5-1	TRBJ2-6	.	TGCGCCAGCAGCTTGATACATCTTAACTCTGGGGCCAACGTCCTGACTTTC	CASSLIHLNSGANVLTF
.	TRBV7-9	TRBJ1-1	TRBD1	TGTGCCAGCAGTACTGGACGACAGGGAGCTTTCTTT	CASSTGRQGAFF
.	TRBV19	TRBJ1-5	.	TGTGCCAGTAGTATAATCGCTTCGGGCAGCAGGGTTCAGCCCCAGCATTTT	CASSIIASGSRVQPQHF
.	TRBV29-1	TRBJ2-7	.	TGCAGCGTTATGCTAGCCGAGCAGTACTTC	CSVMLAEQYF
.	TRBV10-3	TRBJ1-2	.	TGTGCCATCAGTTTACACGGGGGAGCTAACTATGGCTACACCTTC	CAISLHGGANYGYTF
.	TRBV7-2	TRBJ1-6	.	TGTGCCAGCAGCTTATGGACAGATAATTCACCCCTCCACTTT	CASSLWTDNSPLHF
.	TRBV4-1	TRBJ2-2	.	TGCGCCAGCAGTCAGAACACCGGGGAGCTGTTTTTT	CASSQNTGELFF
few	TRBV19	TRBJ1-1	.	TGTGCCAGTAGTACAGGGGCAGGGGAGACTGAAGCTTTCTTT	CASSTGAGETEAFF
.	TRBV9	TRBJ1-5	TRBD1	TGTGCCAGCAGCGCCGGGACAGGAGCTAATAGCAATCAGCCCCAGCATTTT	CASSAGTGANSNQPQHF
.	TRBV7-9	TRBJ1-1	.	TGTGCCAGCAGGGAGGAATTGTTGAACACTGAAGCTTTCTTT	CASREELLNTEAFF
.	TRBV20-1	TRBJ2-1	.	TGCAGTGCTAGAGATTTCGGGGGTCAGTTCTTC	CSARDFGGQFF
.	TRBV19	TRBJ2-7	TRBD2	TGTGCCAGTAGCACTAGCGGGCCGGCCTACGAGCAGTACTTC	CASSTSGPAYEQYF
.	TRBV19	TRBJ1-6	.	TGTGCCAGTAGCGGGCAGGGCGTCTATAATTCACCCCTCCACTTT	CASSGQGVYNSPLHF
.	TRBV6-5	TRBJ1-5	.	TGTGCCAGCAGCCCGACCAGGGGTAATCAGCCCCAGCATTTT	CASSPTRGNQPQHF
.	TRBV2	TRBJ2-5	TRBD2	TGTGCCAGCAGTGACCCGGGACTAGCGGTCCAAGAGACCCAGTACTTC	CASSDPGLAVQETQYF
.	TRBV6-5	TRBJ1-5	TRBD1	TGTGCCAGCAGCCCCCACAGGGGAGGCAATCAGCCCCAGCATTTT	CASSPHRGGNQPQHF
.	TRBV11-2	TRBJ2-7	TRBD1	TGTGCCAGCCACAGGGACAGGGGCTACGAGCAGTACTTC	CASHRDRGYEQYF
.	TRBV4-1	TRBJ2-1	TRBD2	TGCGCCAGCAGCCAAGTGCGGGGGGGACGGAATGAGCAGTTCTTC	CASSQVRGGRNEQFF